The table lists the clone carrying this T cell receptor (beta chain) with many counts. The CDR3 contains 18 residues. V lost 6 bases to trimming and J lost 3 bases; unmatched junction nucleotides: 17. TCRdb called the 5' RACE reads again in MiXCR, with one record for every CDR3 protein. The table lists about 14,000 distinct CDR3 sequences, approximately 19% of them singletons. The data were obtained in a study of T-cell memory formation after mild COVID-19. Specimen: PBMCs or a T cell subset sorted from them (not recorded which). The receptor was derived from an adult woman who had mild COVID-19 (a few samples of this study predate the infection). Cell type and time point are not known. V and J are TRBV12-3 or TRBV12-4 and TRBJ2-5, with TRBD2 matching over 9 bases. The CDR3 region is CASSSYPTMTSGEETQYF. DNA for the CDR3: TGTGCCAGCAGCTCGTACCCCACCATGACTAGCGGCGAAGAGACCCAGTACTTC.